The source of this T cell receptor (beta chain) is a study of circulating and synovial CD4+ cells in juvenile arthritis. Whole-study results and caveats: The pathogenic-like versus bulk T cell difference escaped Vbeta family analysis. Overlap with synovium rose as more T cells were sequenced. Some such blood samples were as oligoclonal as synovium.

The trim removed 4 bases at V and 7 bases at J, leaving 3 bases unmatched. The CDR3 runs to 13 residues. Germline CDR1 and CDR2: MDHEN and SYDVKM. Some clones are missing from TCRdb's copy, which holds only in-frame ones; the method was immunoSEQ multiplex PCR. The sample holds about 16,000 clones, under 95% seen once. Samples derive from patients with active juvenile idiopathic arthritis. Remarks on this clone: Its antigen remains unknown.

The genes are TRBV28 and TRBJ2-5; 10 positions agree with TRBD1. Sequenced input: CD4+ T cells from blood. The origin of this receptor is a human donor with juvenile idiopathic arthritis. CDR3 sequence: CASSSGQGRTQYF. The CDR3, as DNA: TGTGCCAGCAGTTCGGGACAGGGGAGGACCCAGTACTTC.